The 23 T cell receptor beta chains given below trace back to one sample, sequenced in a study of T cells in Graves' hyperthyroidism and ophthalmopathy. TCR beta CDR3 sequences were amplified from RNA transcripts. Researchers ran a first-round RT-PCR on the TCR CDR3 using the HTBI primer set. TCRdb re-called the multiplex PCR reads with MiXCR, one entry per CDR3 protein. The table includes fewer than 850,000 distinct CDR3 sequences, roughly a sixth detected once. Sequences were obtained from blood. Receptors originate from a man aged 45-60 years with Graves' hyperthyroidism.

In its sample, this clonotype was seen many times. The rearrangement uses TRBV12-3 or TRBV12-4 and TRBJ1-5; possibly TRBD1 for D (5 bases). The ends were cut back, 1 base at V and 2 bases at J, with 9 bases in the middle. This CDR3 region has 15 residues. CDR3 region: CASSLGGIGNQPQHF. The DNA of the CDR3 is TGTGCCAGCAGTTTAGGGGGGATAGGCAATCAGCCCCAGCATTTT.

This clonotype was detected a few times. The chain joins TRBV20-1 to TRBJ2-7; 7 bases fit TRBD1. With 0 bases clipped from V and 7 bases from J, the junction kept 9 bases outside the gene matches. The CDR3 consists of 14 residues. From germline, CDR1 is DFQATT and CDR2 SNEGSKA (reference sequence). The CDR3 is CSARDIRGIDEQYF. CDR3 DNA sequence: TGCAGTGCTAGAGATATCAGGGGGATTGATGAGCAGTACTTC.

This clonotype was counted a few times. This chain connects TRBV7-8 to TRBJ1-2; D remains unclear. The CDR3 has 14 residues. Trimming pared 0 bases from V and 8 bases from J, leaving 13 bases between. In germline, CDR1 is SGHVS, CDR2 FQNEAQ. CDR3 region: CASSLALGEKGYTF. The CDR3 DNA reads TGTGCCAGCAGCTTAGCGCTGGGTGAGAAAGGCTACACCTTC.

This clonotype has a handful of counts. This chain links TRBV13 with TRBJ2-5, with TRBD1 as a possible D gene (6 bases). The V end was cut by 2 bases, the J end by 1 base, with 14 bases between. The CDR3 length is 16 residues. Germline V gene sequence: CDR1 PRHDT, CDR2 FYEKMQ (reference sequence). CDR3: CASSLFQGSSQETQYF. Written as DNA, the CDR3 is TGTGCCAGCAGCTTATTTCAGGGGAGCAGCCAAGAGACCCAGTACTTC.

V gene TRBV7-9 combines with J gene TRBJ2-7, with D perhaps matching TRBD1 (6 bases). CDR1 SEHNR and CDR2 FQNEAQ come from the germline V gene (reference sequence). V was cut by 5 bases and J by 0 bases, with 20 bases left in between. CDR3 length equals 17 residues. CDR3 region: CASSPPPRGPSSYEQYF. Here the CDR3 DNA reads TGTGCCAGCAGCCCCCCCCCCAGGGGTCCTAGCTCCTACGAGCAGTACTTC.

The rearrangement links TRBV28 to TRBJ2-6, with D maybe TRBD1 (8 bases). This CDR3 spans 19 amino acids. Trimming took 6 bases from V and 2 from J, leaving 23 bases between them. Germline V gene sequence: CDR1 MDHEN, CDR2 SYDVKM. The CDR3 DNA follows: TGTGCCAGCAGCCCCGTGGGGGGGACAGGATTCACTGGGGCCAACGTCCTGACTTTC. This translates into CASSPVGGTGFTGANVLTF. The whole variable domain, remainder taken from reference TRBV28 and TRBJ2-6, is DVKVTQSSRYLVKRTGEKVFLECVQDMDHENMFWYRQDPGLGLRLIYFSYDVKMKEKGDIPEGYSVSREKKERFSLILESASTNQTSMYLCASSPVGGTGFTGANVLTFGAGSRLTVL.

This clonotype was seen ten or more times. The J gene is TRBJ1-1, the V gene TRBV18, with 9 nucleotides matching TRBD1. CDR1 KGHSH and CDR2 LQKENI come from the germline V gene. The CDR3 covers 14 residues. The V segment lost 4 bases and the J segment 7 bases; nucleotides outside the gene matches: 7. The CDR3 DNA is TGTGCCAGCTCACTGCGGACAGGGGTGGATGAAGCTTTCTTT. As protein: CASSLRTGVDEAFF.

Written as DNA, the CDR3 is TGTGCCAGCAGCTTGGTCCCCTTACTCAGGGGGCGCGACGGGGAGCTGTTTTTT. Translated: CASSLVPLLRGRDGELFF. V and J are TRBV5-5 and TRBJ2-2; 8 bases are a match to TRBD1. The CDR3 has 18 residues. Germline CDR1 and CDR2: SGHKS and YYEKEE (reference sequence). Trimming took 0 bases from V and 7 from J; bases not matched to a gene: 14.

This clonotype was counted between two and nine times. This rearrangement joins TRBV7-8 to TRBJ2-1, with a tentative D call TRBD2 (6 bases). The germline V gene encodes CDR1 SGHVS and CDR2 FQNEAQ. V was trimmed by 4 bases and J by 5 bases, leaving 12 bases between them. CDR3 length: 14 residues. For the CDR3, the DNA is TGTGCCAGCAGCTCAAGGGGACTCAACAATGAGCAGTTCTTC. Protein sequence: CASSSRGLNNEQFF.

This clonotype was detected ten times or more. The gene calls are TRBV6-5 and TRBJ1-1; D is undetermined. V shed 0 bases and J shed 0 bases, with 8 bases lying between them. Germline V lookup: CDR1 MNHEY, CDR2 SVGAGI. The CDR3 has 15 amino acids. CDR3 in amino acids: CASSYSGNMNTEAFF. For the CDR3, the DNA is TGTGCCAGCAGTTACTCGGGGAACATGAACACTGAAGCTTTCTTT.

This clonotype occurred many times. The chain couples TRBV11-2 to TRBJ2-1; 10 positions match TRBD2. This CDR3 has 16 residues. Germline V gene data show CDR1 as SGHAT and CDR2 as FQNNGV. V dropped 5 bases and J dropped 1; count of bases not matched to a gene: 5. Written as DNA, the CDR3 is TGTGCCAGCAGCCCTTGGACTAGCGGATCCTACAATGAGCAGTTCTTC. Its protein product is CASSPWTSGSYNEQFF.

This clonotype was seen repeatedly, ten times or more. The genes are TRBV12-3 or TRBV12-4 and TRBJ1-1; TRBD1 matches 7 bases. This CDR3 region has 15 residues. After removal of 5 bases from V and 4 bases from J, the junction contained 10 bases not matched to a gene. This CDR3 reads CASSKEGAGVTEAFF. The CDR3 DNA reads TGTGCCAGCAGTAAAGAGGGGGCTGGGGTCACTGAAGCTTTCTTT.

The V and J genes are TRBV2 and TRBJ2-2; TRBD2 agrees at 10 bases. CDR3 length equals 16 residues. Losses at the gene ends were 5 bases for V and 6 bases for J; bases not matched to a gene: 9. Germline V gene sequence: CDR1 SNHLY, CDR2 FYNNEI. This CDR3 is CASSLLAGRGAGELFF. The CDR3 DNA reads TGTGCCAGCAGTTTACTAGCGGGACGTGGGGCCGGGGAGCTGTTTTTT.

This clonotype was picked up many times. The chain combines TRBV7-9 with TRBJ2-5; D not resolved. With 0 bases removed from V and 13 bases from J, the gap between germline ends came to 18 bases. The CDR3 has 14 amino acids. Germline-derived CDR1 and CDR2 are SEHNR and FQNEAQ (reference sequence). The CDR3, as DNA: TGTGCCAGCAGCTTAGCGGTCGGCGCCACGTCTACGTACTTC. Protein sequence: CASSLAVGATSTYF.

About this clonotype: A much larger clonotype is one base distant, so this may be a read error. V and J are TRBV12-3 or TRBV12-4 and TRBJ1-1; D not certain. V gave up 5 bases and J gave up 10 bases, with 14 bases separating them. This CDR3 has 12 residues. CDR3 DNA sequence: TGTGCCAGCAGTCCGGGCCCGTCGGGAGCTTTCTTT. It encodes CASSPGPSGAFF.

J is TRBJ2-2 and V is TRBV27, with D uncertain. Germline V CDR1 and CDR2: MNHEY, SMNVEV (reference sequence). Trimming left V 3 bases short and J 7 bases short, with 9 bases between. CDR3 length: 13 amino acids. CDR3 in amino acids: CASSFQGIGELFF. CDR3 coding DNA: TGTGCCAGCAGTTTCCAAGGGATCGGGGAGCTGTTTTTT.

The table lists this clonotype with a few counts. The chain links TRBV12-3 or TRBV12-4 to TRBJ2-7, with TRBD2 matching over 11 bases. This CDR3 has 16 amino acids. The ends lost 1 base at V and 2 bases at J; junction bases unmatched: 4. CDR3 sequence reads: CASSLDGTSGTYEQYF. The CDR3 DNA reads as TGTGCCAGCAGTTTAGATGGGACTAGCGGAACCTACGAGCAGTACTTC.

This clonotype has more than one count but fewer than ten. V usage is TRBV9 and J usage is TRBJ2-7; a weak D match, TRBD2 (5 bases). Trimming removed 2 bases from V and 7 bases from J, with 13 bases in between. Per germline, CDR1 SGDLS and CDR2 YYNGEE. The CDR3 contains 13 residues. DNA of the CDR3: TGTGCCAGCAGCGTGACACCTCCGGGGGAGCAGTACTTC. It is translated as CASSVTPPGEQYF. Combining the CDR3 with reference TRBV9 and TRBJ2-7 gives the whole variable domain DSGVTQTPKHLITATGQRVTLRCSPRSGDLSVYWYQQSLDQGLQFLIQYYNGEERAKGNILERFSAQQFPDLHSELNLSSLELGDSALYFCASSVTPPGEQYFGPGTRLTVT.

The sample holds a few counts of this clonotype. Here the CDR3 DNA reads TGCAGTGCTAGAGATACTAGTCACCACGAGCAGTTCTTC. Protein: CSARDTSHHEQFF. The rearrangement links TRBV20-1 to TRBJ2-1; D might be TRBD2 (5 bases). The germline gives CDR1 DFQATT, CDR2 SNEGSKA (reference sequence). This CDR3 spans 13 amino acids. V lost 0 bases and J 10 bases, leaving 13 bases between the germline ends.

The genes are TRBV7-3 and TRBJ2-1; 14 nucleotides agree with TRBD2. Germline assignment: CDR1 SGHTA and CDR2 FQGTGA. V dropped 0 bases and J dropped 8; count of bases not matched to a gene: 3. The length of the CDR3 is 16 residues. In DNA, the CDR3 is TGTGCCAGCAGCTTAACGGGACTAGCGGGAGTGGATGAGCAGTTCTTC. Its protein product is CASSLTGLAGVDEQFF.

J is TRBJ2-1 and V is TRBV19, with a tentative D call TRBD2 (6 bases). The DNA end is more similar to TRBJ2-7, so the J call may be wrong. CDR1 and CDR2 from the germline V gene are LNHDA and SQIVND (reference sequence). The CDR3 has 16 residues. CDR3 residues: CASSIDGAEGYNEQYF. Here the CDR3 DNA reads TGTGCCAGTAGTATAGACGGAGCGGAGGGGTACAATGAGCAGTACTTC.

This clonotype was seen just once. It may be a read error: a sequence one base away is much more abundant. The J gene is TRBJ1-1, the V gene TRBV20-1; D is unresolved. Germline CDR1 reads DFQATT; CDR2 reads SNEGSKA (reference sequence). The CDR3 has 13 amino acids. V shed 6 bases and J shed 3 bases, with 14 bases lying between them. CDR3 region: CSAPANLDTEAFF. The CDR3 nucleotides are TGCAGTGCCCCCGCTAACTTGGACACTGAAGCTTTCTTT.

This clonotype was seen many times. The genes are TRBV5-1 and TRBJ1-2; D not certain. Germline CDR1 is SGHRS and CDR2 is YFSETQ. The length of the CDR3 is 12 residues. V lost 0 bases and J lost 8, with 8 bases in between. Written as DNA, the CDR3 is TGCGCCAGCAGCTTGGGCGCTGAGGGCTACACCTTC. Translating gives CASSLGAEGYTF.